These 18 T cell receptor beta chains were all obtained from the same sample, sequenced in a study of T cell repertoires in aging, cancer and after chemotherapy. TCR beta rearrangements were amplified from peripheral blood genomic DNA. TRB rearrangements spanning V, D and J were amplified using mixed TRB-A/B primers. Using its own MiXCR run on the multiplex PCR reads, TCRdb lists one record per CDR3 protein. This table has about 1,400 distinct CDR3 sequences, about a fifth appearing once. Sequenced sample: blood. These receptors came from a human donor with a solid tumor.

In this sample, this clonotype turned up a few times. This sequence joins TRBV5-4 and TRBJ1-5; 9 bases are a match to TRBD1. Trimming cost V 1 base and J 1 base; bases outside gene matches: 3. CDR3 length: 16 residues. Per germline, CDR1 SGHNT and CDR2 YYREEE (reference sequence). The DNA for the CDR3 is TGTGCCAGCAGCTTGATCGGACAGGGGAGCAATCAGCCCCAGCATTTT. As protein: CASSLIGQGSNQPQHF.

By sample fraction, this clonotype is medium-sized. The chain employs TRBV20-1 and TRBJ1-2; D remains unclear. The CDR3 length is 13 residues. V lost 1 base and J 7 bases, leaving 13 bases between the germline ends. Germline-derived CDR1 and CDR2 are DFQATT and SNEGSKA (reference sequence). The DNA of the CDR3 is TGCAGTGCTAGAGCCCCCCGGGAGCGTGGCTACACCTTC. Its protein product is CSARAPRERGYTF.

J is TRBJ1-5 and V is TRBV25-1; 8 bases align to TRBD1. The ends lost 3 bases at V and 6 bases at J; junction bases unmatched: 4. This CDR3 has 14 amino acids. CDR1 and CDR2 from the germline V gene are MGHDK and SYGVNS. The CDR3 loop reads CASSERQGSQPQHF. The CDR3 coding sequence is TGTGCCAGCAGTGAGAGACAGGGGTCTCAGCCCCAGCATTTT.

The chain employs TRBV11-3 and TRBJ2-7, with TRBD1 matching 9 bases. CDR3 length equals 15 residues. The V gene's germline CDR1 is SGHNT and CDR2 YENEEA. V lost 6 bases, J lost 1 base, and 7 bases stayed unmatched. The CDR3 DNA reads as TGTGCCAGCAGTAGGGACAGGGTGAGGTCCTACGAGCAGTACTTC. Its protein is CASSRDRVRSYEQYF.

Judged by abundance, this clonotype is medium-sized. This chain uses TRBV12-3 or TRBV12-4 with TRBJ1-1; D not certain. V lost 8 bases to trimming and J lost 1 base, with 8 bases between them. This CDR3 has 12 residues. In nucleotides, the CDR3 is TGTGCCAGCCTGCTGAGGAACACTGAAGCTTTCTTT. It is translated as CASLLRNTEAFF.

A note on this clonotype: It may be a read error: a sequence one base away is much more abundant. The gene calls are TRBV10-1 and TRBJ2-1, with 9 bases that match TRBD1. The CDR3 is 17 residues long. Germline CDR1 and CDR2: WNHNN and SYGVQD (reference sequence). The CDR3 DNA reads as TGCACCAGCAGTGATAACAGGGGGCAAACCTCCTACAATGAGCAGTTCTTC. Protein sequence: CTSSDNRGQTSYNEQFF.

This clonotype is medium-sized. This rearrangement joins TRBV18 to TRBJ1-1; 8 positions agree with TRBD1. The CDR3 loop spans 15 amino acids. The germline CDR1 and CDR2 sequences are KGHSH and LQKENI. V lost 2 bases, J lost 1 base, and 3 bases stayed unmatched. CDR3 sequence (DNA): TGTGCCAGCTCACCAGGACAGGGCTCGAACACTGAAGCTTTCTTT. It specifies CASSPGQGSNTEAFF.

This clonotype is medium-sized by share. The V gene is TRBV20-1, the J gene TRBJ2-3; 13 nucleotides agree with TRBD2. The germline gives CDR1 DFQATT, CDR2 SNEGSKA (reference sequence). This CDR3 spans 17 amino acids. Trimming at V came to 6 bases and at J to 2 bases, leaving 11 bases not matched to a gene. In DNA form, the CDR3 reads TGCAGTGCCCCGACTAGCGGGGGGACCACCATCACAGATACGCAGTATTTT. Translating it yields CSAPTSGGTTITDTQYF.

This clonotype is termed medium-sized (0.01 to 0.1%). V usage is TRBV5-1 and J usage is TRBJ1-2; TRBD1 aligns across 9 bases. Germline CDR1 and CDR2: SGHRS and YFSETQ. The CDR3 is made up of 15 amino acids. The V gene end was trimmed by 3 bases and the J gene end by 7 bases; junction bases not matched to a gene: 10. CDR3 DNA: TGCGCCAGCAGCTCCGGGACAGGGACCCTCCGTGGCTACACCTTC. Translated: CASSSGTGTLRGYTF.

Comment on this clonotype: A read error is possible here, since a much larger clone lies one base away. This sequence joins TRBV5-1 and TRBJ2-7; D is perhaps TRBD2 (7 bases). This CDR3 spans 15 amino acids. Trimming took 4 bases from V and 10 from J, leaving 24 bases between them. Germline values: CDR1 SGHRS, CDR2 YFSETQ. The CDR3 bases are TGCGCCAGCAGCCCGGGGGGCAGGGAAGTAGAGACCCAGTACGTC. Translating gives CASSPGGREVETQYV.

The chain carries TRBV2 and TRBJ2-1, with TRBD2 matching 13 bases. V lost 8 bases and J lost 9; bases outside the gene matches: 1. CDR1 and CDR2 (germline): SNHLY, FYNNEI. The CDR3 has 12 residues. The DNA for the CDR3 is TGTGCCAGCGGACTAGCGGGAGTTGAGCAGTTCTTC. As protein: CASGLAGVEQFF.

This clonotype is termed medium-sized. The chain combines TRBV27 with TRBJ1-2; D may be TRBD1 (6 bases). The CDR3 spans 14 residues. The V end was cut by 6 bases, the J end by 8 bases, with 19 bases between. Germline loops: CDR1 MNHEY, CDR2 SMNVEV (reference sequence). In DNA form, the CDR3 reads TGTGCCAGCAGCTCAGGGGCCGGGGTGGGGGGCTACACCTTC. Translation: CASSSGAGVGGYTF.

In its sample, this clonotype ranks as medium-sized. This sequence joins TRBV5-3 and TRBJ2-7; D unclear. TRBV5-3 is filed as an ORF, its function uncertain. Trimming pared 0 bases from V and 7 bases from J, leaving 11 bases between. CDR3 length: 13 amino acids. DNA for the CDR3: TGTGCCAGAAGCTTGGCCCAGATTGGGGAGCAGTACTTC. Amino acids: CARSLAQIGEQYF.

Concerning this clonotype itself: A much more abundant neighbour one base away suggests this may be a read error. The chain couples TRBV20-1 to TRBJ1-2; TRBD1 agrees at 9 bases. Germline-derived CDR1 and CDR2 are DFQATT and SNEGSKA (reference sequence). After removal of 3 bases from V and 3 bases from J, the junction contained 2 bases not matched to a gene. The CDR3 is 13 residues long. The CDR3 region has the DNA TGCAGTGCTAGCCGGGACAGGGACTATGGCTACACCTTC. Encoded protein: CSASRDRDYGYTF.

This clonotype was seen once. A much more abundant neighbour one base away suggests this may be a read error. The CDR3 nucleotides read TGTGTCAGCAGCCGGGGGGCAGAAATTTTTTACGAGCAGTACGTC. It translates to CVSSRGAEIFYEQYV. V and J are TRBV6-1 and TRBJ2-7; D is possibly TRBD2 (7 bases). This CDR3 has 15 residues. Germline V CDR1 and CDR2: MNHNS, SASEGT.

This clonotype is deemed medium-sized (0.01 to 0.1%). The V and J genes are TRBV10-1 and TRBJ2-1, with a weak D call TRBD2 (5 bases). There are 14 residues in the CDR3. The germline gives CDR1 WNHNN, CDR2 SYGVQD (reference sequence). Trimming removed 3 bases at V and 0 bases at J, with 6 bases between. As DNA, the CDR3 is TGCGCCAGCAGTGAAGGGAGCTCCTACAATGAGCAGTTCTTC. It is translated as CASSEGSSYNEQFF.

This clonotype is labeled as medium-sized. The DNA for the CDR3 is TGTGCCAGCAGCTTGAACAGGGGAGCAGATACGCAGTATTTT. This gives the protein CASSLNRGADTQYF. The chain joins TRBV5-5 to TRBJ2-3, with TRBD1 matching over 7 bases. The germline gives CDR1 SGHKS, CDR2 YYEKEE (reference sequence). Trimming removed 1 base from V and 4 bases from J; junction bases left unmatched: 3. This CDR3 spans 14 amino acids.

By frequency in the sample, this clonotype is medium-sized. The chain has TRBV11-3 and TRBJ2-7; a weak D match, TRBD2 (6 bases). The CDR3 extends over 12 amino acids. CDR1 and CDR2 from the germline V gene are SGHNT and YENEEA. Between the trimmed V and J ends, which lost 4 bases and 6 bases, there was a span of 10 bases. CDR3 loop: CASSSQGGEQYV. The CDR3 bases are TGTGCCAGCAGCTCTCAGGGAGGCGAGCAGTACGTC.